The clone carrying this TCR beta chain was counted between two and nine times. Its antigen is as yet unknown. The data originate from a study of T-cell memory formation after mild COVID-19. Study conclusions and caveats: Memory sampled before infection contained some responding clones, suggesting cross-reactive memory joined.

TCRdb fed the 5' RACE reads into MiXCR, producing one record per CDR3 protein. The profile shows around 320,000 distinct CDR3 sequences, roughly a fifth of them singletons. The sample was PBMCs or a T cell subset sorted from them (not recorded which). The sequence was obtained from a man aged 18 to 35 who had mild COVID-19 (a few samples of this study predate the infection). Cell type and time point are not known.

Here the CDR3 reads CASRLVDTSDTQYF. DNA for the CDR3: TGTGCCAGCAGACTCGTCGACACCTCAGATACGCAGTATTTT. The rearrangement links TRBV6-2 or TRBV6-3 to TRBJ2-3; D call uncertain. Per germline, CDR1 MNHEY and CDR2 SVGEGT. Trimming took off 6 bases at V and 4 bases at J, with 14 bases between the two ends. This CDR3 is built from 14 residues.